This is a list of T cell receptor beta chains from one sample in a study of blood T cells in healthy people across ages. TCRdb processed the 5' RACE reads anew with MiXCR; each CDR3 protein has one entry. Found here are over a million distinct CDR3 sequences, around 42% of them singletons; the top ten hold approximately 7.9%. The sample taken for sequencing was blood. Source of these receptors: a young woman in good health. Each CDR3 is given with its conserved first and last residue. Each record gives: V gene, J gene, D gene, clone size, CDR3 DNA, CDR3 protein. D genes are given only for firm matches. Size is stated for part of the rows, as once, few or many counts, or as a class when the clone is expanded.

v_gene: TRBV29-1
j_gene: TRBJ1-2
d_gene: .
abundance: many
CDR3nt: TGCAGCGTTGACCAGGGCAACTATGGCTACACCTTC
CDR3aa: CSVDQGNYGYTF

v_gene: TRBV4-1
j_gene: TRBJ1-1
d_gene: .
abundance: once
CDR3nt: TGCGCCAGCGCGCCAGGACCCCTGAACACTGAAGCTTTCTTT
CDR3aa: CASAPGPLNTEAFF

v_gene: TRBV20-1
j_gene: TRBJ2-1
d_gene: TRBD2
abundance: few
CDR3nt: TGCAGTGCTAGAGATTCCTTAGCGGGAGGAGGACACAATGAGCAGTTCTTC
CDR3aa: CSARDSLAGGGHNEQFF

v_gene: TRBV3-1
j_gene: TRBJ2-1
d_gene: TRBD2
abundance: .
CDR3nt: TGTGCCAGCAGCCAAGGGCGGGGGGGAGCGCAGTTCTTC
CDR3aa: CASSQGRGGAQFF

v_gene: TRBV28
j_gene: TRBJ2-7
d_gene: TRBD2
abundance: .
CDR3nt: TGTGCCAGCAGTTCCCCACGGGAGGATCACTACAATGAGCAGTACTTC
CDR3aa: CASSSPREDHYNEQYF

v_gene: TRBV2
j_gene: TRBJ1-2
d_gene: .
abundance: .
CDR3nt: TGTGCCAGCAGTGGAGGTGGGCAGGGCCATGGCTACACCTTC
CDR3aa: CASSGGGQGHGYTF

v_gene: TRBV10-3
j_gene: TRBJ2-5
d_gene: TRBD2
abundance: .
CDR3nt: TGTGCCATCAGTAGCCCGCCACTAAGCGGGAGGGGGCAAGAGACCCAGTACTTC
CDR3aa: CAISSPPLSGRGQETQYF

v_gene: TRBV9
j_gene: TRBJ1-2
d_gene: .
abundance: few
CDR3nt: TGTGCCAGCAGCCCCAGTCCGGACAGTCGACATGGCTACACCTTC
CDR3aa: CASSPSPDSRHGYTF

v_gene: TRBV6-4
j_gene: TRBJ2-1
d_gene: .
abundance: .
CDR3nt: TGTGCCAGCAGTGAGAGGGGGGGCACGGAGCAGTTCTTC
CDR3aa: CASSERGGTEQFF

v_gene: TRBV29-1
j_gene: TRBJ2-5
d_gene: .
abundance: few
CDR3nt: TGCAGCGTTGAAGGGCAGATACCAGAGACCCAGTACTTC
CDR3aa: CSVEGQIPETQYF

v_gene: TRBV5-1
j_gene: TRBJ2-7
d_gene: .
abundance: once
CDR3nt: TGCGCCAGCAGCAAAGGGGACTCCTACAATGAGCAGTACTTC
CDR3aa: CASSKGDSYNEQYF

v_gene: TRBV10-2
j_gene: TRBJ1-2
d_gene: .
abundance: .
CDR3nt: TGCGCCAGCAGTTTGCATCCGGGGCCCGGAGAGTTAGACGGCTACACCTTC
CDR3aa: CASSLHPGPGELDGYTF

v_gene: TRBV6-6
j_gene: TRBJ1-5
d_gene: .
abundance: .
CDR3nt: TGTGCCAGCAGGAGCATAACCAAGGGTGGTCAGCCCCAGCATTTT
CDR3aa: CASRSITKGGQPQHF

v_gene: TRBV12-3/TRBV12-4
j_gene: TRBJ1-5
d_gene: .
abundance: few
CDR3nt: TGTGCCAGCAGTTTGCAGGTTCATGGACAGCCCCAGCATTTT
CDR3aa: CASSLQVHGQPQHF

v_gene: TRBV10-3
j_gene: TRBJ1-2
d_gene: .
abundance: .
CDR3nt: TGTGCCATCAGTGAGTCGGCAGGTAGTAGCTATGGCTACACCTTC
CDR3aa: CAISESAGSSYGYTF

v_gene: TRBV6-2/TRBV6-3
j_gene: TRBJ2-1
d_gene: TRBD2
abundance: .
CDR3nt: TGTGCCAGCAGTTCTAGCGGGGGGGCCCGGAGCTCCTACAATGAGCAGTTCTTC
CDR3aa: CASSSSGGARSSYNEQFF

v_gene: TRBV5-1
j_gene: TRBJ1-1
d_gene: .
abundance: .
CDR3nt: TGCGCCAGCAGCTTGTATTCTGGGAAGGCTTTCTTT
CDR3aa: CASSLYSGKAFF